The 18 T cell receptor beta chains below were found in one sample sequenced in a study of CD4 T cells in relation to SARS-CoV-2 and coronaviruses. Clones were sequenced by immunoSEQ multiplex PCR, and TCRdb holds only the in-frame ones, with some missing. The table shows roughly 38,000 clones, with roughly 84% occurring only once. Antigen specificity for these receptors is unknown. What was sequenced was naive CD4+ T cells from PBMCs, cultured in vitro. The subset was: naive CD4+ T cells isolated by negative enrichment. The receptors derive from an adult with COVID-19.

For the CDR3, the DNA is TGCGCCAGCAGCTTACGACCTCATAGCGCGCCGACGGGAAACTCCTACAATGAGCAGTTCTTC. It yields the protein CASSLRPHSAPTGNSYNEQFF. The chain recombines TRBV5-1 with TRBJ2-1; D is perhaps TRBD2 (5 bases). The CDR3 is made up of 21 amino acids. The V gene lost 2 bases and the J gene lost 0 bases, with 27 bases spanning the gap. Germline CDR1 is SGHRS and CDR2 is YFSETQ.

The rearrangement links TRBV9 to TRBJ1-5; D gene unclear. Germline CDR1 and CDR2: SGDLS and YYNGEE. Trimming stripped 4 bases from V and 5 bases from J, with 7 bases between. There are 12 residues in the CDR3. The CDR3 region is CASSSGDQPQHF. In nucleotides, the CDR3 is TGTGCCAGCAGCTCCGGGGATCAGCCCCAGCATTTT.

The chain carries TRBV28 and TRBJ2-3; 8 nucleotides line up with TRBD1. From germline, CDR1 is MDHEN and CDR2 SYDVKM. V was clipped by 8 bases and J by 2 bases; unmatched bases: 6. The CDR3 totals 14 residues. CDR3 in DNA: TGTGCCAGCGGCCGGACAGGGTACACAGATACGCAGTATTTT. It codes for CASGRTGYTDTQYF.

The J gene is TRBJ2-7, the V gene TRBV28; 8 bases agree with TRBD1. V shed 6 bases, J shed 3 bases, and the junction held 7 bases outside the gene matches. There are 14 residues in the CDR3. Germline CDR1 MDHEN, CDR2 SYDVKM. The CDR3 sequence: CASSPGQDVYEQYF. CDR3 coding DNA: TGTGCCAGCAGCCCGGGACAGGACGTCTACGAGCAGTACTTC.

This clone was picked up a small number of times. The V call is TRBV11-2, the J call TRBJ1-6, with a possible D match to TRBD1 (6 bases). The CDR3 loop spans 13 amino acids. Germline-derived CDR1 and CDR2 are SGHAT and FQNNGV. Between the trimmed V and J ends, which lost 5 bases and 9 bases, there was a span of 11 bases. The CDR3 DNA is TGTGCCAGCAGCCGCAACAGGGTTTCACCCCTCCACTTT. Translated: CASSRNRVSPLHF.

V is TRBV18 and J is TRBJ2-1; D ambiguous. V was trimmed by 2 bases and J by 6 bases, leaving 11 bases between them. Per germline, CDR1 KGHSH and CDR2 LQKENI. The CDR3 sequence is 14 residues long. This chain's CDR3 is CASSPFQPPNEQFF. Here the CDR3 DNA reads TGTGCCAGCTCACCATTCCAGCCACCCAATGAGCAGTTCTTC.

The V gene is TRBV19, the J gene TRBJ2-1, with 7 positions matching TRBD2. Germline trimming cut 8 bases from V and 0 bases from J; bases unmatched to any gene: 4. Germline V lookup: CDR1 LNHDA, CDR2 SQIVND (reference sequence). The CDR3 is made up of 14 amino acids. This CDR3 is CASRAGVSYNEQFF. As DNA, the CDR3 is TGTGCCAGTCGGGCGGGGGTCTCCTACAATGAGCAGTTCTTC.

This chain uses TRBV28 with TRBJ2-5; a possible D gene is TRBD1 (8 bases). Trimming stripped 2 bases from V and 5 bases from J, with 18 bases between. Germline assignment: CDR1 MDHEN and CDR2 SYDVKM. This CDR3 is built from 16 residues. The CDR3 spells CASSLGTGGRAETQYF. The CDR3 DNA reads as TGTGCCAGCAGTTTAGGTACAGGGGGGAGGGCGGAGACCCAGTACTTC.

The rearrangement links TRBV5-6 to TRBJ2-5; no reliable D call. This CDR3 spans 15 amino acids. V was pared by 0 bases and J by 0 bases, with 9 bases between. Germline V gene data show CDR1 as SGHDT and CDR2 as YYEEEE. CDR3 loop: CASSLVLSYQETQYF. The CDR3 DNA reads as TGTGCCAGCAGCTTGGTTCTGTCCTACCAAGAGACCCAGTACTTC.

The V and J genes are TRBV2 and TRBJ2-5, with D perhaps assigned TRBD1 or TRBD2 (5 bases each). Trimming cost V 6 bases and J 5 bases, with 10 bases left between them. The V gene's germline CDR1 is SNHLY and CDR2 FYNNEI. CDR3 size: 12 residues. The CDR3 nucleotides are TGTGCCAGCAGAAGGGGCGGGGAGACCCAGTACTTC. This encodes CASRRGGETQYF.

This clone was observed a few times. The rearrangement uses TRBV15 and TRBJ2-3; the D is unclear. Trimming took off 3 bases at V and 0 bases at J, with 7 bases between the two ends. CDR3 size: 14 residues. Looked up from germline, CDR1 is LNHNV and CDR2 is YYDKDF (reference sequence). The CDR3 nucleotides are TGTGCCACCAGCAGGAGCAAGAGCACAGATACGCAGTATTTT. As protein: CATSRSKSTDTQYF.

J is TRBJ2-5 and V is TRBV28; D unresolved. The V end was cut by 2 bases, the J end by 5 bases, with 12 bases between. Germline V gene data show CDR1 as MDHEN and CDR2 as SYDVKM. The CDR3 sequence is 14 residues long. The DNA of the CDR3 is TGTGCCAGCAGTTTACTAGGGCGGCAGGAGACCCAGTACTTC. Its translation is CASSLLGRQETQYF.

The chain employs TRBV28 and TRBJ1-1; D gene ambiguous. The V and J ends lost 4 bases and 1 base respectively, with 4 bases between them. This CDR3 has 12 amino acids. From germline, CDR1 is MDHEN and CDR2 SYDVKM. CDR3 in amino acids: CASSSKNTEAFF. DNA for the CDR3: TGTGCCAGCAGTTCGAAGAACACTGAAGCTTTCTTT.

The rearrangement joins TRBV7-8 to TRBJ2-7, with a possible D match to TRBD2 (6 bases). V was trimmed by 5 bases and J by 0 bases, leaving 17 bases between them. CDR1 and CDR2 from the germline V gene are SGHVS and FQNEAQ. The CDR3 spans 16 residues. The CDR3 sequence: CASSPSEVSASYEQYF. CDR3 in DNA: TGTGCCAGCAGCCCTAGCGAGGTCAGTGCCTCCTACGAGCAGTACTTC.

The CDR3 DNA reads as TGTGCCAGCGGTAACAGGGGTCCTTCTGGAAACACCATATATTTT. This codes for CASGNRGPSGNTIYF. The chain joins TRBV6-5 to TRBJ1-3; TRBD1 aligns across 7 bases. Losses at the gene ends were 8 bases for V and 1 base for J; bases not matched to a gene: 8. Germline CDR1 and CDR2: MNHEY and SVGAGI. CDR3 length equals 15 residues.

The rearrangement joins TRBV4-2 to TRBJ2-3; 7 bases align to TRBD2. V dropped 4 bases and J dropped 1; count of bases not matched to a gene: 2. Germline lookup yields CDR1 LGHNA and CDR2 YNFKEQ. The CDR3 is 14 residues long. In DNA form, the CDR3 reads TGTGCCAGCAGCCCTGGGGGGGGCACAGATACGCAGTATTTT. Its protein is CASSPGGGTDTQYF.

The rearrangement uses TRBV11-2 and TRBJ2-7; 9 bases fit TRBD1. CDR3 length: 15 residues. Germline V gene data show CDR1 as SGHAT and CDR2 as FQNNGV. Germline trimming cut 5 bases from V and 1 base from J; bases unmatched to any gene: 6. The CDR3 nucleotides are TGTGCCAGCAGCAGGACCGGGACAGGGTCCTACGAGCAGTACTTC. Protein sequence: CASSRTGTGSYEQYF.

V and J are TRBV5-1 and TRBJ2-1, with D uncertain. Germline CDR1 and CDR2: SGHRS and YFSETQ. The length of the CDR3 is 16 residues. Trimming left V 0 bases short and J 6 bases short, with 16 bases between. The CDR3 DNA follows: TGCGCCAGCAGCTTGGCCGCCGGAAGGTCGGGCAATGAGCAGTTCTTC. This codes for CASSLAAGRSGNEQFF.